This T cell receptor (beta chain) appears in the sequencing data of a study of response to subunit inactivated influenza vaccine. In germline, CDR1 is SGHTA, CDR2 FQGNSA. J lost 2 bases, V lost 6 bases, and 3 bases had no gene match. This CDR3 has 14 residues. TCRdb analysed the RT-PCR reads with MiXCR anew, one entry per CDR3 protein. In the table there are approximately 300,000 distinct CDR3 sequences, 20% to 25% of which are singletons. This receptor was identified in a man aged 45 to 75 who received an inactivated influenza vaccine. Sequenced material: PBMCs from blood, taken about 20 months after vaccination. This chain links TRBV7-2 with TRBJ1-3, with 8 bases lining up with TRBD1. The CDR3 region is CASRQTGAGNTIYF. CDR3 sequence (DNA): TGTGCCAGCAGACAGACAGGGGCTGGAAACACCATATATTTT.